The present T cell receptor beta chain was sequenced within a study of shared clonotypes between healthy human individuals. In the study overall: A couple of women and a few men aged 18 to 49 made up the donors.

Data came from immunoSEQ multiplex PCR; TCRdb stores just in-frame clones and leaves some out. The table lists about 380,000 clones, 90% to 98% of them singletons. Study-wide results and caveats: Compared with memory subsets, naive subsets generally had larger estimated richness.

Germline values: CDR1 SNHLY, CDR2 FYNNEI. Trimming removed 6 bases from V and 0 bases from J, with 8 bases in between. The CDR3 is 14 residues long. Worth noting for this clone: The antigen is not known.

This chain connects TRBV2 to TRBJ2-2; a weak D match, TRBD2 (6 bases). Specimen: memory CD8+ T cells sorted from blood. Regarding subset: CD45RO+ cells pooled with CCR7-negative TemRA cells. The source is a man younger than 40 in good health. CDR3 residues: CASRAGSNTGELFF. The CDR3 nucleotides read TGTGCCAGCAGGGCGGGATCGAACACCGGGGAGCTGTTTTTT. Supplemented by reference TRBV2 and TRBJ2-2, the full variable domain reads EPEVTQTPSHQVTQMGQEVILRCVPISNHLYFYWYRQILGQKVEFLVSFYNNEISEKSEIFDDQFSVERPDGSNFTLKIRSTKLEDSAMYFCASRAGSNTGELFFGEGSRLTVL.